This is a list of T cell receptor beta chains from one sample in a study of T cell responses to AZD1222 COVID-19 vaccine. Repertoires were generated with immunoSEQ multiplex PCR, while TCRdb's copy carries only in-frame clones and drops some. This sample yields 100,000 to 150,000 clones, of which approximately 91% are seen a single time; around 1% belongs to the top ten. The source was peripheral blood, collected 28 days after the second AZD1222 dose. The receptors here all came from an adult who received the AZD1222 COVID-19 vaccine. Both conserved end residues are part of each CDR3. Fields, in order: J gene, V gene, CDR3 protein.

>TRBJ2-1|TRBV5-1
CASSLGASGTSEQFF
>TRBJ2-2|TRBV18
CASSPRLAGDRPPVTGELFF
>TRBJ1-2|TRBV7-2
CASSPSTDNYGYTF
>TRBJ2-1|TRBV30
CAWSVRTSVDNEQFF
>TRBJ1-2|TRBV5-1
CASSLQGNYGYTF
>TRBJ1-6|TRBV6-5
CASRETGAASPLHF
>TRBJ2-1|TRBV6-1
CASSERDRAFSTTSNEQFF
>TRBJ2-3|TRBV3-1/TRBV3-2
CASSPQGTDTQYF
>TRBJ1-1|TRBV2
CASRRQGLENTEAFF
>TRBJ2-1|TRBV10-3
CAIGGTGGTSGAGYSNEQFF
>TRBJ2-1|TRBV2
CARRGGRGQGANEQFF
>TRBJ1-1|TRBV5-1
CASSLEGAPEAFF
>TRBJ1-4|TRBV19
CASSEQGFQEKLFF
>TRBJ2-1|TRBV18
CASSQETGQYNEQFF
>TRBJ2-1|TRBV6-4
CASSEDSYNEQFF
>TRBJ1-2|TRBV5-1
CASSSDSYGYTF
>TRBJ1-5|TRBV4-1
CASSQTDRGFDSANQPQHF
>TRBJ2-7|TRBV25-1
CASSHRQTYEQYF